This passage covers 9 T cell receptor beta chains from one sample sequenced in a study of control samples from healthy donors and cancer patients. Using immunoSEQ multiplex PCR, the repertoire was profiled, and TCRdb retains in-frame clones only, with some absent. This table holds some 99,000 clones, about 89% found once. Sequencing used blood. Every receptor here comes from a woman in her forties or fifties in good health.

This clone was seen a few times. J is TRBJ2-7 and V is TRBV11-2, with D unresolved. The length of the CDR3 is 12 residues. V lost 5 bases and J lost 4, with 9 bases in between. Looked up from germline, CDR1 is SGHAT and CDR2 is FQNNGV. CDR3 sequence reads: CASSLGTYEQYV. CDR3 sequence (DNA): TGTGCCAGCAGCCTCGGTACTTACGAGCAGTACGTC.

DNA of the CDR3: TGTGCCAGCAGCCAAGGGAAACGCGCTAACTATGGCTACACCTTC. Translation gives CASSQGKRANYGYTF. The V and J genes are TRBV3-1 (or the pseudogene TRBV3-2) and TRBJ1-2; D is undetermined. Germline CDR1 and CDR2: LGHDT and YNNKEL (reference sequence). Trimming pared 1 base from V and 0 bases from J, leaving 9 bases between. The CDR3 has 15 amino acids.

The CDR3 DNA reads TGTGCCATCAGTGAAGAGTACACTGAAGCTTTCTTT. Translated: CAISEEYTEAFF. The genes are TRBV10-3 and TRBJ1-1; no clear D gene. V lost 3 bases and J lost 3, with 5 bases in between. The germline V gene has CDR1 ENHRY and CDR2 SYGVKD. CDR3 length: 12 residues.

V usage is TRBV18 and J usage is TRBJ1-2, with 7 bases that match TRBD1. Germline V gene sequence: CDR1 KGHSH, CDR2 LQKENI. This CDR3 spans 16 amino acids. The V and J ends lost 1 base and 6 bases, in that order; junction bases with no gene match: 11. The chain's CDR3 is CASSPLPDRAGDGYTF. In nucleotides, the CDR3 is TGTGCCAGCTCACCACTTCCCGACAGGGCTGGGGATGGCTACACCTTC.

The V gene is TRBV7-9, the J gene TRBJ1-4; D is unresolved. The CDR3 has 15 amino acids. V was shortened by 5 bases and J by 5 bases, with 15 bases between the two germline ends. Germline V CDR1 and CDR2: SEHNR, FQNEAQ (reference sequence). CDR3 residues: CASSPRATSNEKLFF. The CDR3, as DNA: TGTGCCAGCAGCCCCCGTGCTACCTCCAATGAAAAACTGTTTTTT.

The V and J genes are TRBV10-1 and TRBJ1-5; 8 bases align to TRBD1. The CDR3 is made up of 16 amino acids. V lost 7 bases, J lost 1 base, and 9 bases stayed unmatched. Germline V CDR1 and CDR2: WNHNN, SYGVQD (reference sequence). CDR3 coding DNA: TGCGCCAGCAATAACAGGGGGAGTGGGAGCAATCAGCCCCAGCATTTT. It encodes CASNNRGSGSNQPQHF.

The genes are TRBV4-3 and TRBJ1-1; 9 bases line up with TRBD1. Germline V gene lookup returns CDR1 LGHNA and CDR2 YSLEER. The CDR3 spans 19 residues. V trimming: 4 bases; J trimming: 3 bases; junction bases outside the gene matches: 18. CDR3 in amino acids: CASSLHFLQGDREDTEAFF. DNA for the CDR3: TGCGCCAGCAGCCTTCACTTCCTACAAGGGGACAGGGAGGACACTGAAGCTTTCTTT.

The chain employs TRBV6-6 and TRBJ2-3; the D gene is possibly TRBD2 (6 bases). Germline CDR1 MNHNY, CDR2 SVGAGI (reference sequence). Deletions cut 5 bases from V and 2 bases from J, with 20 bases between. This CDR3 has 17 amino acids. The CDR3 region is CASSPWGIGGNTDTQYF. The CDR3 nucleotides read TGTGCCAGCAGTCCCTGGGGTATCGGGGGAAACACAGATACGCAGTATTTT.

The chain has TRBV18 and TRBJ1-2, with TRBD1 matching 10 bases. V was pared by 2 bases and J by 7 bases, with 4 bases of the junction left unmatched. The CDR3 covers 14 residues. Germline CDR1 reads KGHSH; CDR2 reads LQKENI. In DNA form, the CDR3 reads TGTGCCAGCTCACCAAGACAGGGGGCCGGTGGCTACACCTTC. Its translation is CASSPRQGAGGYTF.